The clone carrying this TCR beta chain was picked up a small number of times. CDR1 and CDR2 from the germline V gene are SGHDT and YYEEEE. With 0 bases removed from V and 7 bases from J, the gap between germline ends came to 13 bases. CDR3 size: 15 residues. Here immunoSEQ multiplex PCR was the method, and the copy in TCRdb shows in-frame clones only, minus some. The table includes some 99,000 clones, approximately 84% detected once. The sample's time point: after dendritic cell vaccination, including at tumor progression/relapse. Fresh-frozen tumor tissue and more than two years of survival data were available for all. The data are from a study of glioma-infiltrating T cells after dendritic cell vaccination. Study context: Samples are from glioblastoma patients in Phase I and II dendritic cell vaccine trials.

This rearrangement joins TRBV5-6 to TRBJ2-2, with D possibly being TRBD1 (5 bases). The origin of this receptor is a human donor with glioblastoma. The sequenced sample was blood, obtained after dendritic cell vaccination. Here the CDR3 reads CASSLVGRDSGELFF. The DNA for the CDR3 is TGTGCCAGCAGCTTGGTGGGCAGGGATAGCGGGGAGCTGTTTTTT.